These 5 T cell receptor beta chains were sequenced from one sample in a study of identical twins. TCRdb re-called the 5' RACE reads through MiXCR, storing one row per CDR3 protein. The table includes hundreds of thousands of distinct CDR3 sequences, 18% detected once. These data also formed part of another study, on T cells expressing NK-cell markers.

Sequencing was done on a sample of PBMCs. Every receptor here comes from a woman in her late teens or twenties in good health.

The chain has TRBV27 and TRBJ1-6; 9 positions agree with TRBD1. Germline CDR1 and CDR2: MNHEY and SMNVEV (reference sequence). The CDR3 has 16 amino acids. J gave up 10 bases and V 5 bases, and 12 bases lay outside the gene matches. Here the CDR3 reads CASSPKPGTGRSPLHF. The CDR3 DNA is TGTGCCAGCAGTCCCAAACCCGGGACAGGGCGGTCACCCCTCCACTTT.

The J gene is TRBJ2-1, the V gene TRBV7-6, with a tentative D call TRBD2 (7 bases). Germline V gene sequence: CDR1 SGHVS, CDR2 FNYEAQ. CDR3 size: 17 residues. The V and J ends lost 3 bases and 4 bases respectively, with 19 bases between them. The CDR3 protein is CASSLPLWGGGYNEQFF. For the CDR3, the DNA is TGTGCCAGCAGCTTGCCCTTGTGGGGAGGGGGTTACAATGAGCAGTTCTTC.

This chain joins TRBV14 and TRBJ2-2, with D possibly TRBD1 on 6 matching bases. The germline CDR1 and CDR2 sequences are SGHDN and FVKESK. The length of the CDR3 is 17 residues. Between the trimmed V and J ends, which lost 2 bases and 0 bases, there was a span of 13 bases. In nucleotides, the CDR3 is TGTGCCAGCAGCCAAAGCGGTTGGGGGCCGAACACCGGGGAGCTGTTTTTT. Protein product: CASSQSGWGPNTGELFF.

This clonotype has more than one count but fewer than ten. The gene calls are TRBV6-1 and TRBJ2-3; either TRBD1 or TRBD2 may supply D (6 bases each). The V end was cut by 5 bases, the J end by 2 bases, with 17 bases between. The CDR3 has 16 residues. The germline V gene encodes CDR1 MNHNS and CDR2 SASEGT. In nucleotides, the CDR3 is TGTGCCAGCAGTCGACAGGCGGGAACCTACACAGATACGCAGTATTTT. Translated: CASSRQAGTYTDTQYF.

The chain couples TRBV10-3 to TRBJ1-5, with D tentatively TRBD1 (6 bases). Trimming took 4 bases from V and 0 from J, leaving 10 bases between them. There are 15 residues in the CDR3. Looked up from germline, CDR1 is ENHRY and CDR2 is SYGVKD. The CDR3 sequence: CAISGQASSNQPQHF. In DNA form, the CDR3 reads TGTGCCATCAGTGGACAGGCTTCTAGCAATCAGCCCCAGCATTTT.